This TCR beta chain originates from a study of shared clonotypes between healthy human individuals. Negatively enriched CD4+ T cells were divided by CD45RA into naive and memory. Libraries were prepared by immunoSEQ multiplex PCR; TCRdb keeps only in-frame clonotypes and omits some of them. The data show over 1.5 million clones, around 98% seen once. The germline V and J ends were trimmed by 9 bases and 3 bases, with 9 bases remaining between them. Germline values: CDR1 MGHDK, CDR2 SYGVNS. This CDR3 region has 12 residues. Study results and caveats: Larger estimated richness was generally seen in naive subsets than in memory subsets.

Points on this clone: Its target is not known.

The specimen sequenced was naive CD4+ T cells sorted from blood. The subset here: CD45RA+ positively selected. V and J are TRBV25-1 and TRBJ2-1; the D gene is possibly TRBD2 (6 bases). This receptor was obtained from a man under 40 in good health. The CDR3, as DNA: TGTGCCAGTAGCGGAGTCTACAATGAGCAGTTCTTC. This sequence encodes CASSGVYNEQFF.